This T cell receptor (beta chain) came from a study of identical twins. Trimming left V 5 bases short and J 5 bases short, with 21 bases between. The germline CDR1 and CDR2 sequences are SEHNR and FQNEAQ (reference sequence). This CDR3 is 17 amino acids long. MiXCR, applied by TCRdb to the 5' RACE reads, yields one record per CDR3 protein. The table lists some 440,000 distinct CDR3 sequences, approximately 24% of them singletons. This sample was shared with a second study, whose subject was T cells expressing NK-cell markers. From that second work: Obtained from sorted CD3+CD56+NKG2C+, CD3+CD56+NKG2C- and CD3+CD56-NKG2C+ T cells were the TCR beta repertoires.

The gene calls are TRBV7-9 and TRBJ2-2, with D possibly TRBD1 on 5 matching bases. Input material: CD4+ T cells sorted from blood. The TCR comes from a woman aged 18-29 years in good health. Written as DNA, the CDR3 is TGTGCCAGCAGCCACAGCCAGGGCACCCAAGGGACCGGGGAGCTGTTTTTT. Protein product: CASSHSQGTQGTGELFF.